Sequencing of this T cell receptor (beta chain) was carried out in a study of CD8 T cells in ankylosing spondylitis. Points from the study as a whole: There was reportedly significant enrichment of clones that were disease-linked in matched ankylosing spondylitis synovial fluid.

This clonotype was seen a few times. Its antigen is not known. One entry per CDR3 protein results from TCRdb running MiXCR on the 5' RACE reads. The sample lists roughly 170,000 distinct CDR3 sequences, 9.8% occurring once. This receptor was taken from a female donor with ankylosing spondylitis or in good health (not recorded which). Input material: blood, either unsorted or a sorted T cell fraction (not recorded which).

DNA of the CDR3: TGTGCCAGCGGCGGAACAGGGGATCAGCCCCAGCATTTT. It translates to CASGGTGDQPQHF. This chain connects TRBV9 to TRBJ1-5; 7 positions agree with TRBD1. Germline V lookup: CDR1 SGDLS, CDR2 YYNGEE. V gave up 7 bases and J gave up 5 bases; unmatched junction bases: 6. CDR3 length equals 13 residues.